This T cell receptor beta chain derives from a study of OX40 agonist ivuxolimab in advanced cancers. Exclusion of a patient followed from autoimmune disease history or systemic immunosuppression. The repertoire was sequenced with immunoSEQ multiplex PCR; TCRdb's copy has only in-frame clones and lacks some. The table has approximately 18,000 clones, around 82% seen once. The receptor was derived from an adult with an advanced solid tumor such as melanoma, head and neck, liver or kidney cancer. This specimen consisted of CD4+ or CD8+ T cells sorted from blood, obtained in a trial of the OX40 agonist ivuxolimab.

The CDR3 is CASSSSGWDPGYF. CDR3 nucleotide sequence: TGTGCCAGCAGCTCAAGCGGGTGGGACCCCGGGTATTTT. The rearrangement uses TRBV5-4 and TRBJ2-3; TRBD2 might be the D (6 bases). The V end lost 3 bases, the J end lost 14 bases, and 19 bases lay between the germline ends. This CDR3 is 13 amino acids long. From germline, CDR1 is SGHNT and CDR2 YYREEE (reference sequence).